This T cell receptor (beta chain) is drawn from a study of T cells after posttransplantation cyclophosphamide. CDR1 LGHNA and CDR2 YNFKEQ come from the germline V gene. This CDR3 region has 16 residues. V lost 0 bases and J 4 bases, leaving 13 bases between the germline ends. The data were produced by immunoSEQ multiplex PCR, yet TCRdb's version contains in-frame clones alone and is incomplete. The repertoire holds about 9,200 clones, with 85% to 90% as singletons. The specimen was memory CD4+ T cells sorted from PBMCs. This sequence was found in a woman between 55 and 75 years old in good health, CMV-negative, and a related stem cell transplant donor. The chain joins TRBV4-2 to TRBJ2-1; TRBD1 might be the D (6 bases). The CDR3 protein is CASSQEGAAKYNEQFF. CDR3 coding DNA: TGTGCCAGCAGCCAAGAGGGGGCAGCGAAATACAATGAGCAGTTCTTC.